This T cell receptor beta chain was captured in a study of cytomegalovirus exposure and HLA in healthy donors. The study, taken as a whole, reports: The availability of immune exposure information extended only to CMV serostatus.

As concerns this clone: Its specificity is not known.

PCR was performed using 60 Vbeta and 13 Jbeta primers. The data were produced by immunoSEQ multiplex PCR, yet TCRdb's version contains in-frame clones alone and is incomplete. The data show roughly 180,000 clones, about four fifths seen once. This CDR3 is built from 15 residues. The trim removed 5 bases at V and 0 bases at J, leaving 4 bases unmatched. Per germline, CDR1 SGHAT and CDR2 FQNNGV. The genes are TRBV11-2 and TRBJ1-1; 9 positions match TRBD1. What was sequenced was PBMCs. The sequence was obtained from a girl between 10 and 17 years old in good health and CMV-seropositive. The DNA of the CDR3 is TGTGCCAGCAGCATGACAGGGGGAATGAACACTGAAGCTTTCTTT. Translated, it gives CASSMTGGMNTEAFF.